This T cell receptor beta chain was obtained from a study of blood T cell repertoires in COVID-19. About the research overall: Both acute and convalescent COVID-19 samples were obtained from the United States, Italy and Spain. Nucleic acid was either cDNA or gDNA, and it came from T cells, B-cell-depleted T cells, or PBMCs.

This clone has only a few counts. In the authors' workflow: Amplifying reference gene primers gave estimates of nucleated cell counts. The protocol was immunoSEQ multiplex PCR, while the TCRdb copy is restricted to in-frame clones and leaves out a portion. V and J calls and clone size are given by that table; D and trimming were obtained from the DNA. The sample carries 450,000 to 500,000 clones, 70% to 90% recorded once. V was trimmed by 4 bases and J by 0 bases, leaving 9 bases between them. The CDR3 covers 14 residues. Germline V CDR1 and CDR2: MNHEY, SMNVEV (reference sequence). The sample comprised peripheral blood. The genes are TRBV27 and TRBJ1-1; D unresolved. This TCR derives from a human donor in a cohort sampled during active COVID-19. Here the CDR3 DNA reads TGTGCCAGCAGTTCCCCGGGATTGAACACTGAAGCTTTCTTT. Translated, it gives CASSSPGLNTEAFF.